This T cell receptor beta chain was identified during a study of T-cell reconstitution after alpha-beta-depleted transplantation in children. Study-wide findings and caveats: By one year post-transplant, T-cell counts and diversity largely arose from T cells that were newly produced. The study reportedly traced alpha-beta T cells about two months after transplant to several hundred expanded graft clones. After transplant, high TCRbeta diversity at day 60 in some patients arose from surviving recipient T cells and thymic progenitors.

It was with unique molecular identifiers that the TCRbeta library was prepared. TCRdb reanalysed the PCR reads using MiXCR and keeps one entry per CDR3 protein. The sample carries roughly 570,000 distinct CDR3 sequences, over 25% recorded once. This CDR3 is built from 13 residues. The V and J ends lost 0 bases and 7 bases respectively, with 9 bases between them. The germline V gene has CDR1 LGHNA and CDR2 YNFKEQ. Worth noting for this clonotype: Its antigen is unknown.

The sequence was obtained from a boy less than two years old with Wiskott-Aldrich syndrome, due to receive a stem cell transplant. The V and J genes are TRBV4-2 and TRBJ1-2; D might be TRBD1 (6 bases). Sequenced material: PBMCs, taken before TCRalphabeta/CD19-depleted stem cell transplant. The DNA for the CDR3 is TGTGCCAGCAGCCAAGATCCGGGGGCTGGCTACACCTTC. Translated: CASSQDPGAGYTF.